Given below is one T cell receptor (beta chain) in context. This clonotype was seen repeatedly, ten times or more. Its antigen is not yet known. No base-level quality is on record; no much larger clone is a single base apart. The CDR3, cysteine through phenylalanine, is 15 amino acids long. The kept DNA is CDR3 alone, 45 bases in frame from the first base. The germline V gene sets CDR1 to SGHVS and CDR2 to FQNEAQ. V is pared back by 5 bases and J by 3 bases, with 14 bases lying between the germline termini. The data originate from a study of T cells in Graves' hyperthyroidism and ophthalmopathy (dated by TCRdb to about 2019). Regarding the research as a whole: Peripheral blood was collected at initial diagnosis, before any treatment. A discovery cohort of about 96 patients, roughly 45 with Graves' ophthalmopathy and approximately 55 with stable Graves' hyperthyroidism, was used to find distinguishing TCR V-J signatures. An independent validation cohort of under 20 hyperthyroidism patients and approximately 17 patients who later progressed to ophthalmopathy tested prospective prediction of ophthalmopathy. The roughly 91 discovery patients were randomly divided into training and test sets at a 7:3 ratio. The study also compared thyroid tissue and blood T-cell repertoires from over 5 Graves' hyperthyroidism patients. After sampling, hyperthyroidism patients received methimazole starting at 30 mg daily, and ophthalmopathy patients received high-dose intravenous methylprednisolone. The paper describes TCR Vbeta CDR3 sequencing of 135 peripheral blood samples, made up of about 40 ophthalmopathy patients, roughly 72 hyperthyroidism patients and roughly 17 progressor patients.

Overall study results and their limits: In cross-validation, a model built on a 13 V-J signature told ophthalmopathy apart from stable hyperthyroidism with 87.88% sensitivity and around 81% specificity, and in testing the same model reached 80%/75%. No statistical method was used to set the sample size in advance, and investigators knew the group allocation. In validation, progression to ophthalmopathy was predicted by the model with around 70% sensitivity and 72% to 80% specificity, a median of approximately 6.5 months before onset. Most expanded thyroid clonotypes (frequency above 0.001) were also detected in blood, suggesting blood repertoires may reflect thyroid immune responses.

The TCR beta CDR3 regions were amplified from RNA transcripts. The TCR CDR3 was subjected to a first round of RT-PCR using the HTBI primer set and the Qiagen OneStep RT-PCR kit. Libraries were constructed in a second round of multiplex PCR, after which size selection and purification were carried out. Libraries were sequenced paired-end with 100 bp reads on an Illumina HiSeq2000. On the study's bioinformatics: SOAPnuke was used to process the raw data, removing reads that contained adapters or uncalled bases, had a mean Phred below 15, or lacked an exact match to the constant primer or identifier. High-quality paired reads were merged with COPE v1.2.5, and unique nucleotide sequences were defined as clonotypes. Clonotypes were aligned to IMGT TRBV, TRBD and TRBJ reference segments using MiTCR v1.1. The analysis included only V-J combinations with a frequency above 0.0001, which together covered around 99% of the repertoires. The TCS score was defined as F50 (clonal expansion) divided by E x V (chaos), with BLOSUM62-based TCRdist calculated between CDR3 peptides within each V-J. Welch's t-statistics and random forest reduced around 520 V-J features to about 13, which were used in a naive Bayes classifier (R e1071). The public reads were reanalyzed by TCRdb: fastp trimming at Q25, MiXCR alignment, in-frame beta chains only. Rows are unified per CDR3 protein, each entry keeping the most common DNA and genes. The V and J calls were determined by TCRdb, not by the authors. The sample has approximately 400,000 distinct CDR3 sequences on record, approximately 14% of them singletons. Of the sample, roughly 7.4% is held by the ten largest clones.

A patient counted as having stable Graves' hyperthyroidism if no progression to ophthalmopathy occurred over 18 months of follow-up. Hyperthyroidism patients were newly diagnosed, with disease duration under 2 months, and aged 18 to 65 years. Exclusion was applied to patients with uncontrolled infections, other autoimmune diseases, pregnancy or lactation. Clinical symptoms, serum thyroxine and TRAb, thyroid ultrasound, and orbital computed tomography formed the basis for the diagnoses. PBMCs were isolated from more than 9 ml of fresh peripheral blood by Ficoll-Paque density gradient centrifugation. Total RNA was extracted with Trizol reagent, and quality was checked on an Agilent 2100 Bioanalyzer.

The chain is made from TRBV7-8 and TRBJ1-5; TRBD1 could be the D gene, as 5 bases match. This TCR was sampled from a woman between 18 and 29 years old with Graves' hyperthyroidism. Sequencing was done on a sample of blood. The CDR3 here reads CASSPPTGLNQPQHF. The base sequence is TGTGCCAGCAGCCCCCCCACAGGCCTCAATCAGCCCCAGCATTTT.